This passage covers 2 T cell receptor beta chains from one sample sequenced in a study of cytomegalovirus exposure and HLA in healthy donors. The primer mix had 60 Vbeta and 13 Jbeta primers. Only in-frame clones appear in the TCRdb table, and some are missing; sequencing was by immunoSEQ multiplex PCR. The data hold around 110,000 clones, with roughly 80% observed a single time. The sample taken for sequencing was PBMCs. All receptors come from a man aged 40-55 years in good health and CMV-seronegative.

A note on this clone: One end of the junction does not line up with germline, which may come from a read error. The sample has other DNA sequences that encode this CDR3 too. The V gene is TRBV27, the J gene TRBJ1-1, with 7 bases fitting TRBD1. CDR3 size: 16 residues. In germline, CDR1 is MNHEY, CDR2 SMNVEV (reference sequence). The CDR3 reads CASSLFRGLANTEAFF. CDR3 nucleotides: TGTGCCAGCAGTTTATTCAGGGGGTTAGCGAACACTGAGGCTTTCTTT.

The chain has TRBV6-5 and TRBJ1-3; the match to TRBD1 covers 7 bases. Losses at the gene ends were 6 bases for V and 0 bases for J; bases not matched to a gene: 5. Germline V lookup: CDR1 MNHEY, CDR2 SVGAGI. The CDR3 runs to 15 residues. The CDR3 nucleotides read TGTGCCAGCAGGAAGACAGGGAGCTCTGGAAACACCATATATTTT. Translating it yields CASRKTGSSGNTIYF.